The 15 T cell receptor beta chains listed next were all sequenced from one sample in a study of T-cell reconstitution after alpha-beta-depleted transplantation in children (dated by TCRdb to the mid-2010s). The method was PCR. The sequencer listed for this sample is Illumina HiSeq 2500. Molecular barcoding was employed in the preparation of TCR libraries, with unique molecular identifiers being used to normalize TCRbeta repertoire quantification. TCRdb redid the processing of the public reads, applying fastp at Q25 and MiXCR, and retained in-frame beta chains. Each record represents a unique CDR3 protein, reported with the most common genes and DNA among its rows. This sample is represented by some 530,000 distinct CDR3 sequences; 12% of them were singletons. Clones ranked in the top ten supply under 7% of the sample. The sequenced sample was PBMCs from the stem cell graft donor, obtained from the stem cell graft. The receptor source for this set is a human donor who donated a stem cell graft to a child with combined immunodeficiency.

This clonotype was seen ten or more times. The rearrangement uses TRBV12-3 or TRBV12-4 and TRBJ2-2; no clear D gene. The CDR3 is made up of 11 amino acids. The V gene lost 6 bases and the J gene lost 5 bases, with 4 bases spanning the gap. CDR3 DNA sequence: TGTGCCAGCAGGGGGACCGGGGAGCTGTTTTTT. The encoded protein is CASRGTGELFF.

This clonotype was detected only a few times. The chain uses TRBV5-1 and TRBJ2-7; D is perhaps TRBD2 (7 bases). Germline V CDR1 and CDR2: SGHRS, YFSETQ. The CDR3 is made up of 15 amino acids. V was shortened by 0 bases and J by 5 bases, with 15 bases between the two germline ends. The CDR3 loop is CASSLAGGARNEQYF. CDR3 bases: TGCGCCAGCAGCTTGGCTGGGGGGGCAAGGAACGAGCAGTACTTC.

This clonotype has a count of ten or more. The chain uses TRBV5-6 and TRBJ2-1; 7 bases match TRBD1. The CDR3 sequence is 14 residues long. Trimming at V came to 0 bases and at J to 8 bases, leaving 5 bases not matched to a gene. Germline loops: CDR1 SGHDT, CDR2 YYEEEE. CDR3 nucleotide sequence: TGTGCCAGCAGCTTGGGACAGGGTTTCTATGAGCAGTTCTTC. This sequence encodes CASSLGQGFYEQFF.

Many counts were recorded for this clonotype. The chain carries TRBV25-1 and TRBJ2-1, with 15 bases matching TRBD2. Unmatched junction bases numbered 14, after V lost 6 bases and J lost 8 bases. Germline CDR1 reads MGHDK; CDR2 reads SYGVNS. The CDR3 length is 18 residues. CDR3 nucleotide sequence: TGTGCCAGCAGCCTTCGGGGACTAGCGGGAGGTAAGGTCGATGAGCAGTTCTTC. Protein: CASSLRGLAGGKVDEQFF.

A note on this clonotype: Here the CDR3 omits its conserved ending phenylalanine or tryptophan, so a read error is the likely source. The chain joins TRBV4-1 to TRBJ2-1; TRBD1 might be the D (6 bases). CDR1 MGHRA and CDR2 YSYEKL come from the germline V gene. The CDR3 length is 15 residues. V was cut by 2 bases and J by 0 bases, with 8 bases left in between. CDR3 protein: CASSQRGSSYNEQFL. CDR3 DNA sequence: TGCGCCAGCAGCCAAAGGGGGAGCTCCTACAATGAGCAGTTCTTA.

The chain couples TRBV5-6 to TRBJ1-6; D remains unclear. Germline values: CDR1 SGHDT, CDR2 YYEEEE. V shed 1 base and J shed 13 bases, with 18 bases lying between them. CDR3 length: 15 residues. The CDR3: CASSLLAPELSPLHF. The CDR3 coding sequence is TGTGCCAGCAGCTTGCTGGCCCCTGAACTGTCGCCCCTCCACTTT. The entire variable domain, with the rest obtained from reference TRBV5-6 and TRBJ1-6, is as follows: DAGVTQSPTHLIKTRGQQVTLRCSPKSGHDTVSWYQQALGQGPQFIFQYYEEEERQRGNFPDRFSGHQFPNYSSELNVNALLLGDSALYLCASSLLAPELSPLHFGNGTRLTVT.

This clonotype appeared a few times. The chain carries TRBV19 and TRBJ1-1; 9 bases map to TRBD1. Germline CDR1 reads LNHDA; CDR2 reads SQIVND (reference sequence). Germline trimming cut 6 bases from V and 4 bases from J; bases unmatched to any gene: 6. The CDR3 is 14 residues long. This CDR3 reads CASSGGTGSTEAFF. For the CDR3, the DNA is TGTGCCAGTAGCGGGGGGACAGGGAGCACTGAAGCTTTCTTT.

This clonotype appeared a single time. V and J are TRBV19 and TRBJ2-3, with 8 bases fitting TRBD2. V was clipped by 7 bases and J by 0 bases; unmatched bases: 12. Germline V lookup: CDR1 LNHDA, CDR2 SQIVND (reference sequence). The CDR3 is made up of 17 amino acids. CDR3 sequence reads: CASTPGGRESSTDTQYF. The DNA of the CDR3 is TGTGCCAGTACCCCGGGGGGGCGAGAATCTAGCACAGATACGCAGTATTTT.

This chain joins TRBV4-3 and TRBJ2-7; no clear D gene. V was trimmed by 0 bases and J by 3 bases, leaving 9 bases between them. The germline V gene has CDR1 LGHNA and CDR2 YSLEER. The CDR3 runs 14 residues. CDR3 sequence: CASSQDGSDYEQYF. CDR3 bases: TGCGCCAGCAGCCAAGACGGAAGTGACTACGAGCAGTACTTC.

CDR3 DNA sequence: TGTGCCAGCAGTCCACCCCAAGGTGGAGGGCCGAATGAGCAGTTCTTC. Protein sequence: CASSPPQGGGPNEQFF. The J gene is TRBJ2-1, the V gene TRBV28; D might be TRBD2 (6 bases). Trimming removed 5 bases from V and 7 bases from J, with 21 bases in between. The CDR3 is made up of 16 amino acids. Germline loops: CDR1 MDHEN, CDR2 SYDVKM. The variable domain in full, with the rest retrieved from reference TRBV28 and TRBJ2-1, is DVKVTQSSRYLVKRTGEKVFLECVQDMDHENMFWYRQDPGLGLRLIYFSYDVKMKEKGDIPEGYSVSREKKERFSLILESASTNQTSMYLCASSPPQGGGPNEQFFGPGTRLTVL.

This clonotype has only a few counts. This chain connects TRBV12-3 or TRBV12-4 to TRBJ2-7, with D unclear. Trimming took off 2 bases at V and 3 bases at J, with 14 bases between the two ends. This CDR3 has 15 residues. The CDR3 DNA is TGTGCCAGCAGTTTAAGTGCGCGCCCCGGCTACGAGCAGTACTTC. Its protein is CASSLSARPGYEQYF.

The V call is TRBV6-2 or TRBV6-3, the J call TRBJ2-1, with 12 bases matching TRBD1. The CDR3 runs to 14 residues. The junction had 6 bases not matched to a gene; V was cut back by 7 bases and J by 8 bases. Germline CDR1 and CDR2: MNHEY and SVGEGT. The CDR3 spells CASTRDRGHHEQFF. CDR3 sequence (DNA): TGTGCCAGCACCCGGGACAGGGGGCACCATGAGCAGTTCTTC.

There are a few counts of this clonotype. The chain links TRBV7-9 to TRBJ2-3; maybe TRBD2 (6 bases). Deletions cut 3 bases from V and 2 bases from J, with 12 bases between. CDR1 is SEHNR and CDR2 is FQNEAQ in the germline V gene (reference sequence). This CDR3 is 15 amino acids long. Written as DNA, the CDR3 is TGTGCCAGCAGCTTGACTAGAGTAAACACAGATACGCAGTATTTT. Amino acid sequence: CASSLTRVNTDTQYF.

The rearrangement joins TRBV27 to TRBJ1-2; 7 nucleotides agree with TRBD1. V dropped 2 bases and J dropped 4; count of bases not matched to a gene: 7. Germline V lookup: CDR1 MNHEY, CDR2 SMNVEV (reference sequence). The CDR3 is made up of 15 amino acids. CDR3 DNA sequence: TGTGCCAGCAGTTTAAGAGGGGGCGCGGTCTATGGCTACACCTTC. The encoded protein is CASSLRGGAVYGYTF.

This clonotype occurred a few times. CDR3: CASSVDRVSTEAFF. The CDR3 DNA reads as TGTGCCAGCAGTGTCGACAGGGTGTCCACTGAAGCTTTCTTT. The chain links TRBV2 to TRBJ1-1; 7 nucleotides agree with TRBD1. CDR1 SNHLY and CDR2 FYNNEI come from the germline V gene. With V trimmed by 4 bases and J by 4 bases, 6 bases remained unmatched. The CDR3 extends over 14 amino acids.